The rows below give T cell receptor beta chains drawn from one sample of a study of blood T cells in healthy people across ages. TCRdb processed the 5' RACE reads anew with MiXCR; each CDR3 protein has one entry. The sample shows about 1 million distinct CDR3 sequences, 40% to 50% of them seen only once. Specimen: blood. The origin of the receptors is a woman aged 55-70 years in good health. The CDR3 runs from the conserved cysteine through the conserved F or W. A D gene is named only where the DNA matches it firmly. The size entry is marked missing in some rows and otherwise reads once, few, many or a size class.

D: .
J: TRBJ2-1
V: TRBV20-1
size: .
CDR3: CSASRRGSYNEQFF
DNA: TGCAGTGCTAGTAGGCGGGGCTCCTACAATGAGCAGTTCTTC

D: TRBD1
J: TRBJ2-7
V: TRBV27
size: .
CDR3: CASSLRGTASYEQYF
DNA: TGTGCCAGCAGTTTAAGAGGGACAGCCTCCTACGAGCAGTACTTC

D: .
J: TRBJ2-7
V: TRBV27
size: .
CDR3: CASSFSFGTLDYEQYF
DNA: TGTGCCAGCAGTTTTAGCTTCGGGACACTTGACTACGAGCAGTACTTC

D: .
J: TRBJ2-7
V: TRBV7-2
size: few
CDR3: CASSLFEGDEQYF
DNA: TGTGCCAGCAGTCTTTTCGAAGGGGACGAGCAGTACTTC

D: TRBD2
J: TRBJ2-3
V: TRBV27
size: .
CDR3: CVPVGGSGNTDTQYF
DNA: TGTGTCCCGGTTGGGGGTAGCGGGAACACAGATACGCAGTATTTT

D: .
J: TRBJ2-5
V: TRBV28
size: few
CDR3: CASIQRHEQYF
DNA: TGTGCCAGCATACAGCGTCATGAGCAGTACTTC

D: .
J: TRBJ2-4
V: TRBV6-6
size: few
CDR3: CASSTPPENIQYF
DNA: TGTGCCAGCTCGACCCCTCCCGAAAACATTCAGTACTTC

D: TRBD1
J: TRBJ1-5
V: TRBV6-2/TRBV6-3
size: few
CDR3: CASSYGTVYSNQPQHF
DNA: TGTGCCAGCAGTTACGGGACAGTTTATAGCAATCAGCCCCAGCATTTT

D: .
J: TRBJ1-2
V: TRBV10-3
size: .
CDR3: CAISDNPGPKKGYTF
DNA: TGTGCCATCAGCGATAATCCGGGACCGAAAAAGGGCTACACCTTC

D: .
J: TRBJ2-1
V: TRBV24-1
size: .
CDR3: CATLKGNEQFF
DNA: TGTGCCACCCTGAAGGGGAATGAGCAGTTCTTC

D: .
J: TRBJ1-3
V: TRBV29-1
size: .
CDR3: CSAGTNTIYF
DNA: TGCAGCGCCGGCACGAACACCATATATTTT

D: TRBD1
J: TRBJ1-1
V: TRBV6-2/TRBV6-3
size: .
CDR3: CASSYSDRGTLTEAFF
DNA: TGTGCCAGCAGTTACTCGGACAGGGGGACTTTGACTGAAGCTTTCTTT

D: .
J: TRBJ2-7
V: TRBV2
size: .
CDR3: CASSPLQGRLYEQYF
DNA: TGTGCCAGCAGTCCCCTACAGGGAAGGCTCTACGAGCAGTACTTC

D: .
J: TRBJ2-4
V: TRBV5-1
size: many
CDR3: CASSLGDYGAKNIQYF
DNA: TGCGCCAGCAGCTTGGGGGATTACGGGGCCAAAAACATTCAGTACTTC

D: TRBD2
J: TRBJ2-1
V: TRBV5-6
size: .
CDR3: CASSNTSGIYNEQFF
DNA: TGTGCCAGCAGCAATACTAGCGGGATCTACAATGAGCAGTTCTTC

D: TRBD1
J: TRBJ1-1
V: TRBV2
size: .
CDR3: CASSEQGAGTEAFF
DNA: TGTGCCAGCAGTGAACAGGGGGCGGGCACTGAAGCTTTCTTT

D: .
J: TRBJ2-3
V: TRBV6-5
size: .
CDR3: CASSQGIARTDTQYF
DNA: TGTGCCAGCAGCCAGGGGATTGCTCGCACAGATACGCAGTATTTT

D: TRBD2
J: TRBJ2-3
V: TRBV25-1
size: .
CDR3: CASSDRTSGRTDTQYF
DNA: TGTGCCAGCAGTGACAGGACTAGCGGGAGGACAGATACGCAGTATTTT

D: TRBD2
J: TRBJ2-7
V: TRBV10-3
size: .
CDR3: CAISESGGRSYEQYF
DNA: TGTGCCATCAGTGAGTCTGGCGGGAGGTCCTACGAGCAGTACTTC

D: TRBD1
J: TRBJ2-7
V: TRBV7-9
size: .
CDR3: CASSPPDRGNAEQYF
DNA: TGTGCCAGCAGCCCACCGGACAGGGGGAATGCCGAGCAGTACTTC

D: TRBD2
J: TRBJ2-5
V: TRBV20-1
size: .
CDR3: CSAREPTSGRETQYF
DNA: TGCAGTGCTAGAGAGCCGACTAGCGGGAGAGAGACCCAGTACTTC

D: TRBD2
J: TRBJ2-5
V: TRBV4-2
size: .
CDR3: CASSQTSGLGQETQYF
DNA: TGTGCCAGCAGCCAAACTAGCGGGCTCGGGCAAGAGACCCAGTACTTC

D: .
J: TRBJ1-2
V: TRBV20-1
size: .
CDR3: CSAEGTGGRYTF
DNA: TGCAGTGCTGAAGGCACAGGAGGTCGCTACACCTTC

D: TRBD1
J: TRBJ1-1
V: TRBV3-1
size: .
CDR3: CASSQGTGSGAFF
DNA: TGTGCCAGCAGCCAGGGGACAGGGAGCGGAGCTTTCTTT

D: .
J: TRBJ2-7
V: TRBV5-6
size: .
CDR3: CASSFLPQAIYEQYF
DNA: TGTGCCAGCAGCTTCCTTCCACAGGCGATCTACGAGCAGTACTTC

D: .
J: TRBJ2-7
V: TRBV5-1
size: few
CDR3: CASSKDSPYEQYF
DNA: TGCGCTAGCAGCAAGGACAGTCCGTACGAGCAGTACTTC

D: .
J: TRBJ2-7
V: TRBV20-1
size: .
CDR3: CSATFWDEQYF
DNA: TGCAGTGCCACCTTCTGGGACGAGCAGTACTTC

D: .
J: TRBJ2-7
V: TRBV7-2
size: .
CDR3: CASSHRGRSNEQYF
DNA: TGTGCCAGCAGCCACCGCGGACGTAGCAATGAGCAGTACTTC

D: TRBD2
J: TRBJ2-5
V: TRBV11-2
size: few
CDR3: CASSKRGLAGGGVGQETQYF
DNA: TGTGCCAGCAGCAAACGCGGACTAGCGGGAGGCGGGGTGGGTCAAGAGACCCAGTACTTC

D: .
J: TRBJ1-6
V: TRBV2
size: .
CDR3: CASSAGIANSPLHF
DNA: TGTGCCAGCAGCGCAGGAATAGCTAATTCACCCCTCCACTTT

D: .
J: TRBJ2-7
V: TRBV12-3/TRBV12-4
size: few
CDR3: CASRVGRLDEQYF
DNA: TGTGCCAGCAGGGTAGGTCGACTGGACGAGCAGTACTTC

D: TRBD1
J: TRBJ2-7
V: TRBV6-5
size: .
CDR3: CASGYSGTGSYEQYF
DNA: TGTGCCAGCGGTTACTCTGGGACAGGGTCCTACGAGCAGTACTTC

D: .
J: TRBJ2-7
V: TRBV20-1
size: .
CDR3: CSARSHGGSNEQYF
DNA: TGCAGTGCTCGCTCCCACGGAGGAAGTAACGAGCAGTACTTC

D: .
J: TRBJ2-1
V: TRBV4-2
size: .
CDR3: CASSQDGAVYNEQFF
DNA: TGTGCCAGCAGCCAAGATGGGGCAGTGTACAATGAGCAGTTCTTC

D: TRBD1
J: TRBJ2-5
V: TRBV5-1
size: .
CDR3: CASSPQGPPRYNEQYF
DNA: TGCGCCAGCAGTCCACAGGGGCCCCCAAGGTACAATGAGCAGTACTTC

D: .
J: TRBJ1-5
V: TRBV21-1
size: .
CDR3: CASSIVQPQHF
DNA: TGTGCCAGCAGCATTGTTCAGCCCCAGCATTTT

D: .
J: TRBJ2-3
V: TRBV18
size: .
CDR3: CASSPRQESTDTQYF
DNA: TGTGCCAGCTCACCACGACAGGAGAGCACAGATACGCAGTATTTT

D: TRBD1
J: TRBJ1-2
V: TRBV19
size: .
CDR3: CASSTDRGLENGYTF
DNA: TGTGCCAGTAGTACTGACAGGGGGCTGGAGAATGGCTACACCTTC

D: .
J: TRBJ2-5
V: TRBV5-6
size: .
CDR3: CASSLDRVIGTQYF
DNA: TGTGCCAGCAGCTTGGACAGGGTGATAGGGACCCAGTACTTC

D: TRBD1
J: TRBJ2-3
V: TRBV28
size: few
CDR3: CASSWTGGEADTQYF
DNA: TGTGCCAGCAGTTGGACAGGGGGCGAAGCAGATACGCAGTATTTT

D: .
J: TRBJ2-7
V: TRBV28
size: .
CDR3: CASSVGGRYEQYF
DNA: TGTGCCAGCAGTGTCGGGGGACGCTACGAGCAGTACTTC

D: TRBD1
J: TRBJ1-4
V: TRBV5-1
size: once
CDR3: CASSTSYRGDEKLFF
DNA: TGCGCCAGCAGCACCTCGTACAGGGGAGATGAAAAACTGTTTTTT

D: TRBD2
J: TRBJ2-1
V: TRBV5-1
size: many
CDR3: CASSLGLAPYNEQFF
DNA: TGTGCCAGCAGTTTAGGACTAGCGCCCTACAATGAGCAGTTCTTC

D: .
J: TRBJ2-1
V: TRBV5-1
size: .
CDR3: CASSVGVPSDEQFF
DNA: TGCGCCAGCAGCGTGGGTGTCCCGTCGGATGAGCAGTTCTTC

D: .
J: TRBJ2-7
V: TRBV5-6
size: .
CDR3: CASSPGLPYNEQYF
DNA: TGTGCCAGCAGCCCGGGACTTCCATACAATGAGCAGTACTTC